What follows are 32 T cell receptor beta chains derived from one specimen sequenced in a study of identical twins. TCRdb recomputed calls from the 5' RACE reads with MiXCR, one row per CDR3 protein. The data hold roughly 260,000 distinct CDR3 sequences, with approximately 7.9% observed a single time. The same sample was also studied in work on yellow fever vaccine responses in identical twins.

The sequencing sample was made of CD8+ T cells sorted from blood. Receptors were obtained from a woman aged 18-35 years in good health.

This clonotype was seen a handful of times. This chain connects TRBV5-6 to TRBJ2-7; 7 bases align to TRBD1. The CDR3 has 15 residues. CDR1 is SGHDT and CDR2 is YYEEEE in the germline V gene. Trimming cost V 4 bases and J 1 base; bases outside gene matches: 8. CDR3 sequence (DNA): TGTGCCAGCAGCCTTCCGGGACAGAAGTCCTACGAGCAGTACGTC. This sequence encodes CASSLPGQKSYEQYV.

This chain links TRBV7-8 with TRBJ2-7; D may be TRBD1 (6 bases). CDR1 and CDR2 (germline): SGHVS, FQNEAQ. Trimming took off 8 bases at V and 1 base at J, with 9 bases between the two ends. This CDR3 is 12 amino acids long. CDR3: CASGGTSYEQYV. The CDR3 nucleotides are TGTGCCAGCGGGGGCACTTCCTACGAGCAGTACGTC.

The gene calls are TRBV28 and TRBJ2-7; possibly TRBD1 or TRBD2 for D (5 bases each). Germline values: CDR1 MDHEN, CDR2 SYDVKM. CDR3 length: 15 amino acids. Between the trimmed V and J ends, which lost 3 bases and 1 base, there was a span of 13 bases. Written as DNA, the CDR3 is TGTGCCAGCAGTTTGGGTCAGGGCGGGTCCTACGAGCAGTACGTC. Translated, it gives CASSLGQGGSYEQYV.

This clonotype ranks as medium-sized. The chain recombines TRBV20-1 with TRBJ2-1; D remains unclear. The length of the CDR3 is 16 residues. V was shortened by 0 bases and J by 4 bases, with 16 bases between the two germline ends. The germline V gene encodes CDR1 DFQATT and CDR2 SNEGSKA (reference sequence). CDR3 in amino acids: CSARDIETMRYNEQFF. Written as DNA, the CDR3 is TGCAGTGCTAGAGATATCGAGACAATGAGATACAATGAGCAGTTCTTC.

This chain joins TRBV4-2 and TRBJ2-7; the match to TRBD2 covers 9 bases. Trimming cost V 6 bases and J 0 bases; bases outside gene matches: 9. The CDR3 runs 16 residues. CDR1 LGHNA and CDR2 YNFKEQ come from the germline V gene. The CDR3 nucleotides read TGTGCCAGCAGTTGGGAGACTAGCGGCATCTCCTACGAGCAGTACTTC. Protein sequence: CASSWETSGISYEQYF.

The chain uses TRBV5-5 and TRBJ2-1, with 14 bases identical to TRBD2. This CDR3 spans 15 amino acids. Germline assignment: CDR1 SGHKS and CDR2 YYEKEE (reference sequence). V was pared by 4 bases and J by 7 bases, with 4 bases of the junction left unmatched. Written as DNA, the CDR3 is TGTGCCAGCAGCCCAGGGACTAGCGGGGGAAATGAGCAGTTCTTC. This gives the protein CASSPGTSGGNEQFF.

The V call is TRBV11-3, the J call TRBJ2-2; tentative D call: TRBD1 (6 bases). CDR3 length: 16 residues. In germline, CDR1 is SGHNT, CDR2 YENEEA. V lost 5 bases, J lost 0 bases, and 13 bases lay in between. In DNA, the CDR3 is TGTGCCAGCAGCACCACAACAGGGACGAACACCGGGGAGCTGTTTTTT. It translates to CASSTTTGTNTGELFF.

In this sample, this clonotype turned up many times. The chain has TRBV20-1 and TRBJ2-1, with TRBD2 matching over 13 bases. CDR1 DFQATT and CDR2 SNEGSKA come from the germline V gene (reference sequence). The ends lost 3 bases at V and 6 bases at J; junction bases unmatched: 2. The CDR3 length is 14 residues. In DNA, the CDR3 is TGCAGTGCTAGGGGACTAGCGGGAATCAATGAGCAGTTCTTC. It yields the protein CSARGLAGINEQFF.

The J gene is TRBJ2-4, the V gene TRBV4-1; D uncertain. The CDR3 runs to 16 residues. The germline V gene encodes CDR1 MGHRA and CDR2 YSYEKL. The germline V and J ends were trimmed by 2 bases and 1 base, with 12 bases remaining between them. The CDR3 region has the DNA TGCGCCAGCAGCCAATCAGCTCGTCCCGCCAAAAACATTCAGTACTTC. Translation gives CASSQSARPAKNIQYF.

There are many counts of this clonotype. V gene TRBV12-3 or TRBV12-4 combines with J gene TRBJ2-2; 10 bases are shared with TRBD1. This CDR3 comprises 17 residues. With V trimmed by 6 bases and J by 2 bases, 9 bases remained unmatched. This CDR3 reads CASRVTGTGANTGELFF. The CDR3 region has the DNA TGTGCCAGCAGAGTTACCGGGACAGGGGCCAACACCGGGGAGCTGTTTTTT.

This clonotype was observed at least ten times. CDR3 sequence: CASSLSRTYNYTGELFF. In nucleotides, the CDR3 is TGCGCCAGCAGCTTGAGTCGGACTTATAATTACACCGGGGAGCTGTTTTTT. The chain couples TRBV5-1 to TRBJ2-2; D may be TRBD2 (5 bases). The CDR3 runs to 17 residues. The V and J ends lost 1 base and 3 bases respectively, with 16 bases between them. Germline CDR1 is SGHRS and CDR2 is YFSETQ.

This clonotype was seen only a few times. The chain couples TRBV6-1 to TRBJ2-5; the match to TRBD2 covers 9 bases. The CDR3 consists of 15 residues. Germline V gene data show CDR1 as MNHNS and CDR2 as SASEGT. Losses at the gene ends were 6 bases for V and 2 bases for J; bases not matched to a gene: 7. The CDR3 DNA reads as TGTGCCAGCAGGCCGCGGGAGGGGACTCAAGAGACCCAGTACTTC. Its translation is CASRPREGTQETQYF.

This clonotype was found a few times. The J gene is TRBJ2-5, the V gene TRBV7-6; tentatively, D is TRBD1 or TRBD2 (5 bases each). Looked up from germline, CDR1 is SGHVS and CDR2 is FNYEAQ. With 5 bases removed from V and 0 bases from J, the gap between germline ends came to 13 bases. This CDR3 contains 15 residues. The chain's CDR3 is CASSDRGEYQETQYF. The CDR3 DNA reads TGTGCCAGCAGCGATAGAGGGGAGTACCAAGAGACCCAGTACTTC.

This clonotype has just a few counts. The genes are TRBV7-2 and TRBJ1-1; possible D gene TRBD1, 5 bases. Per germline, CDR1 SGHTA and CDR2 FQGNSA. The V gene lost 6 bases and the J gene lost 9 bases, with 8 bases spanning the gap. The CDR3 totals 10 residues. CDR3 nucleotides: TGTGCCAGCAGTGGGGCTAAAGCTTTCTTT. Residues: CASSGAKAFF.

The V and J genes are TRBV27 and TRBJ1-2; TRBD1 matches at 11 bases. Unmatched junction bases numbered 15, after V lost 10 bases and J lost 8 bases. Germline CDR1 is MNHEY and CDR2 is SMNVEV (reference sequence). CDR3 size: 15 residues. As DNA, the CDR3 is TGTGCCACCGGCGTCGCGGACAGGGGGCCGGGAGGCTACACCTTC. This codes for CATGVADRGPGGYTF.

At least ten counts were recorded for this clonotype. CDR3 in amino acids: CASSQNWGQGGPDTQYF. CDR3 DNA sequence: TGTGCCAGCAGCCAAAACTGGGGTCAGGGCGGTCCAGATACGCAGTATTTT. This chain connects TRBV7-9 to TRBJ2-3, with TRBD1 as a possible D gene (5 bases). This CDR3 has 17 amino acids. V was clipped by 5 bases and J by 4 bases, with 22 bases between them. CDR1 SEHNR and CDR2 FQNEAQ come from the germline V gene (reference sequence).

This clonotype was counted only a few times. The V and J genes are TRBV7-9 and TRBJ2-1; the match to TRBD2 covers 7 bases. Germline CDR1 and CDR2: SEHNR and FQNEAQ (reference sequence). This CDR3 has 13 residues. Losses at the gene ends were 6 bases for V and 15 bases for J; bases not matched to a gene: 14. CDR3 region: CASRDPSGNSPFF. For the CDR3, the DNA is TGTGCCAGCAGGGATCCTAGCGGAAATTCTCCGTTCTTC. The variable domain in full, with the rest retrieved from reference TRBV7-9 and TRBJ2-1, is DTGVSQNPRHKITKRGQNVTFRCDPISEHNRLYWYRQTLGQGPEFLTYFQNEAQLEKSRLLSDRFSAERPKGSFSTLEIQRTEQGDSAMYLCASRDPSGNSPFFGPGTRLTVL.

This clonotype has a count of ten or more. The V call is TRBV29-1, the J call TRBJ1-1; D remains ambiguous. The CDR3 consists of 17 residues. The V end was cut by 3 bases, the J end by 7 bases, with 27 bases between. Germline CDR1 is SQVTM and CDR2 is ANQGSEA. CDR3: CSVEFPLSPTEGSEAFF. The CDR3 region has the DNA TGCAGCGTTGAGTTCCCCCTTTCCCCGACGGAAGGCAGTGAAGCTTTCTTT.

The chain has TRBV27 and TRBJ2-2; TRBD1 matches 8 bases. CDR1 and CDR2 from the germline V gene are MNHEY and SMNVEV (reference sequence). V shed 4 bases, J shed 6 bases, and the junction held 4 bases outside the gene matches. The CDR3 length is 14 residues. This chain's CDR3 is CASSSRGRPGELFF. As DNA, the CDR3 is TGTGCCAGCAGTTCCAGGGGGCGCCCCGGGGAGCTGTTTTTT.

This clonotype has more than one count but fewer than ten. The chain uses TRBV20-1 and TRBJ2-2, with TRBD2 matching over 8 bases. Germline V gene lookup returns CDR1 DFQATT and CDR2 SNEGSKA (reference sequence). Unmatched junction bases numbered 9, after V lost 2 bases and J lost 7 bases. The CDR3 is 15 amino acids. The CDR3 region has the DNA TGCAGTGCTAGACCTAGCGGGCCCTGGCACGGGGAGCTGTTTTTT. Translating gives CSARPSGPWHGELFF.

In its sample, this clonotype was seen many times. The chain has TRBV27 and TRBJ2-2; D unclear. There are 11 residues in the CDR3. Per germline, CDR1 MNHEY and CDR2 SMNVEV (reference sequence). Trimming cost V 2 bases and J 8 bases, with 3 bases left between them. Here the CDR3 reads CASSLRGELFF. CDR3 coding DNA: TGTGCCAGCAGTTTAAGGGGGGAGCTGTTTTTT.

The table lists this clonotype with many counts. The genes are TRBV21-1 and TRBJ2-7; TRBD1, the table's D call, was not compared with the DNA. TRBV21-1 has pseudogene status. This CDR3 region has 15 residues. Here the CDR3 DNA reads TGTGCCAGCAGCAAAGAGAGGGGTACTATCTACGAGCAGTACGTC. This codes for CASSKERGTIYEQYV.

In its sample, this clonotype was seen many times. This chain connects TRBV7-9 to TRBJ2-1, with D maybe TRBD1 (5 bases). This CDR3 spans 15 amino acids. The germline V and J ends were trimmed by 1 base and 2 bases, with 9 bases remaining between them. CDR1 is SEHNR and CDR2 is FQNEAQ in the germline V gene (reference sequence). As DNA, the CDR3 is TGTGCCAGCAGCTTAGTCAGGGTGACCTACAATGAGCAGTTCTTC. Protein product: CASSLVRVTYNEQFF.

V gene TRBV2 combines with J gene TRBJ2-7; D might be TRBD2 (6 bases). CDR1 is SNHLY, CDR2 FYNNEI, per germline. V lost 6 bases to trimming and J lost 5 bases, with 11 bases between them. The CDR3 loop spans 12 amino acids. This chain's CDR3 is CASRGGAHEQYF. The CDR3 nucleotides are TGTGCCAGCAGGGGGGGTGCTCACGAGCAGTACTTC.

This clonotype was counted at least ten times. The junction departs from germline at one end; a sequencing error may be responsible. The gene calls are TRBV9 and TRBJ2-5, with 7 bases identical to TRBD1. From germline, CDR1 is SGDLS and CDR2 YYNGEE. This CDR3 region has 14 residues. The CDR3 sequence is CASSTGDREEAQYF. DNA of the CDR3: TGTGCCAGCAGCACAGGGGACAGAGAAGAGGCCCAGTACTTC.

The V gene is TRBV29-1, the J gene TRBJ2-3, with D possibly matching TRBD1 (6 bases). Germline V lookup: CDR1 SQVTM, CDR2 ANQGSEA. Trimming stripped 5 bases from V and 2 bases from J, with 14 bases between. This CDR3 comprises 14 residues. The CDR3, as DNA: TGCAGCGTTCGTCAGGGGAGCGACACAGATACGCAGTATTTT. Amino acid sequence: CSVRQGSDTDTQYF.

The gene calls are TRBV20-1 and TRBJ2-1, with TRBD1 identical over 9 bases. Germline CDR1 DFQATT, CDR2 SNEGSKA (reference sequence). Germline trimming cut 4 bases from V and 2 bases from J; bases unmatched to any gene: 9. The CDR3 runs 16 residues. Written as DNA, the CDR3 is TGCAGTGCTAACCCACAGGGGGCGAGCGCCTACAATGAGCAGTTCTTC. Its translation: CSANPQGASAYNEQFF.

The sample holds a few counts of this clonotype. The chain combines TRBV7-9 with TRBJ1-1, with D possibly being TRBD1 (6 bases). This CDR3 is built from 15 residues. V lost 0 bases and J 5 bases, leaving 13 bases between the germline ends. CDR1 is SEHNR, CDR2 FQNEAQ, per germline (reference sequence). CDR3 bases: TGTGCCAGCAGCTTAGCGCGGGGGGCCGGTACTGAAGCTTTCTTT. This codes for CASSLARGAGTEAFF.

This clonotype was counted ten times or more. The V gene is TRBV7-2, the J gene TRBJ2-5, with 13 bases aligning to TRBD2. V was clipped by 0 bases and J by 4 bases; unmatched bases: 20. The CDR3 runs 22 residues. Germline assignment: CDR1 SGHTA and CDR2 FQGNSA. CDR3 nucleotides: TGTGCCAGCAGCTTAGCCGGGCGCGGACAGGGAGGACTAGCGGGGGAGCGAGAGACCCAGTACTTC. As protein: CASSLAGRGQGGLAGERETQYF.

This clonotype was seen at least ten times. The CDR3 protein is CSVETANSYNEQFF. The CDR3 DNA reads as TGCAGCGTTGAAACAGCAAACTCCTACAATGAGCAGTTCTTC. This chain uses TRBV29-1 with TRBJ2-1; D gene unclear. CDR1 is SQVTM, CDR2 ANQGSEA, per germline. Trimming removed 2 bases from V and 0 bases from J, with 8 bases in between. The CDR3 loop spans 14 amino acids.

The chain carries TRBV12-3 or TRBV12-4 and TRBJ2-3, with 15 bases lining up with TRBD2. The CDR3 loop spans 16 amino acids. The junction had 8 bases not matched to a gene; V was cut back by 5 bases and J by 8 bases. CDR3 coding DNA: TGTGCCAGCAGTCCGGGGACTAGCGGGAGGCGTGGTACGCAGTATTTT. This gives the protein CASSPGTSGRRGTQYF.

This clonotype was detected many times. This chain joins TRBV10-3 and TRBJ2-7; 9 nucleotides line up with TRBD2. After removal of 2 bases from V and 0 bases from J, the junction contained 14 bases not matched to a gene. The germline CDR1 and CDR2 sequences are ENHRY and SYGVKD. The CDR3 spans 19 residues. The CDR3 here is CAISEILGAGGPSSYEQYF. The CDR3 region has the DNA TGTGCCATCAGTGAGATCTTAGGAGCGGGAGGACCCAGCTCCTACGAGCAGTACTTC.